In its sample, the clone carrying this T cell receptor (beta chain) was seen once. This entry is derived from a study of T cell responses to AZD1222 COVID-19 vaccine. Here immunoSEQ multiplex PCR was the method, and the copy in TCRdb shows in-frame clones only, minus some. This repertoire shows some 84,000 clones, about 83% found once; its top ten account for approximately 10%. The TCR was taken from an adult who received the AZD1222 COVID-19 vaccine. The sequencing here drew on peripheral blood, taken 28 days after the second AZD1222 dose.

Written as DNA, the CDR3 is TGTGCCAGCAGCTTCGCTACGGGGGAGGAGAACGAGCAGTACTTC. Translation gives CASSFATGEENEQYF. J is TRBJ2-7 and V is TRBV7-2; a weak D match, TRBD2 (6 bases). Germline V gene data show CDR1 as SGHTA and CDR2 as FQGNSA. The CDR3 has 15 residues. The V end was cut by 3 bases, the J end by 5 bases, with 17 bases between.